This T cell receptor (beta chain) comes out of a study of T cell responses to AZD1222 COVID-19 vaccine. Study-level results: Baseline antibody screening turned up just a handful of seropositive AZD1222 recipients. Clonal diversity was possibly underestimated, and the donors were mostly white British, with more females.

Assay: immunoSEQ multiplex PCR; the TCRdb copy retains only in-frame clones and omits some. The sample has some 50,000 clones, around 84% seen once. The V gene's germline CDR1 is LGHDT and CDR2 YNNKEL (reference sequence). The length of the CDR3 is 14 residues. With 0 bases removed from V and 7 bases from J, the gap between germline ends came to 12 bases. On this clone: Its antigen is unidentified.

The rearrangement joins TRBV3-1 (or the pseudogene TRBV3-2) to TRBJ1-2; D is possibly TRBD1 (6 bases). This clonotype was obtained from an adult in good health. Source: peripheral blood, taken on day 0 of AZD1222 vaccination. This chain's CDR3 is CASSQEWTALGYTF. CDR3 in DNA: TGTGCCAGCAGCCAAGAATGGACAGCTCTTGGCTACACCTTC.